A selection of T cell receptor beta chains follows, all from one sample in a study of blood T cell repertoires in COVID-19. Sequencing used immunoSEQ multiplex PCR; TCRdb keeps in-frame clones, though not all of them. The sample yields more than 300,000 clones, about nine tenths seen once. The sequencing sample was made of PBMCs or T cells enriched from blood (not recorded which). The receptors were sampled from a young man who had recovered from COVID-19. The CDR3 runs from the conserved cysteine through the conserved F or W. Each record gives: J gene, D gene, V gene, clone size, CDR3 protein, CDR3 DNA. A D gene is named only where the DNA matches it firmly. The listing skips clone size in some rows; elsewhere it reads once, few, many or a size class.

J: TRBJ1-5
D: .
V: TRBV2
size: once
CDR3: CASSGSGVSNQPQHF
DNA: TGTGCCAGCAGTGGGTCGGGGGTTAGCAATCAGCCCCAGCATTTT

J: TRBJ2-3
D: TRBD2
V: TRBV5-1
size: .
CDR3: CASSVTLAGGLSTDTQYF
DNA: TGCGCCAGCAGCGTAACCCTAGCGGGGGGACTCAGCACAGATACGCAGTATTTT

J: TRBJ2-6
D: .
V: TRBV7-2
size: few
CDR3: CASSSSGGSGANVLTF
DNA: TGTGCCAGCAGTTCCTCCGGGGGCTCTGGGGCCAACGTCCTGACTTTC

J: TRBJ1-1
D: .
V: TRBV19
size: .
CDR3: CASSIKTGYTEAFF
DNA: TGTGCCAGTAGTATAAAGACAGGATACACTGAAGCTTTCTTT

J: TRBJ2-7
D: .
V: TRBV28
size: .
CDR3: CASSLRVSPPSEQYF
DNA: TGTGCCAGCAGCCTCAGGGTCAGTCCTCCGTCCGAGCAGTACTTC

J: TRBJ1-2
D: .
V: TRBV11-2
size: .
CDR3: CASSLQGEYGYTF
DNA: TGTGCCAGCAGCCTACAGGGAGAGTATGGCTACACCTTC

J: TRBJ1-1
D: TRBD1
V: TRBV12-3/TRBV12-4
size: .
CDR3: CASRDRGPNEAFF
DNA: TGTGCCAGCCGCGACAGGGGGCCGAATGAAGCTTTCTTT

J: TRBJ1-2
D: .
V: TRBV29-1
size: .
CDR3: CSVEVVQGGNGYTF
DNA: TGCAGCGTTGAAGTGGTACAGGGAGGGAATGGCTACACCTTC

J: TRBJ1-4
D: .
V: TRBV7-2
size: .
CDR3: CASSSQATNEKLFF
DNA: TGTGCCAGCAGCTCACAGGCAACTAATGAAAAACTGTTTTTT

J: TRBJ2-7
D: .
V: TRBV11-3
size: .
CDR3: CASSLEGRTYEQYF
DNA: TGTGCCAGCAGCTTAGAGGGGAGGACCTACGAGCAGTACTTC

J: TRBJ2-3
D: TRBD2
V: TRBV28
size: .
CDR3: CASSLFGGAGDTQYF
DNA: TGTGCCAGCAGTTTGTTCGGGGGGGCCGGAGATACGCAGTATTTT

J: TRBJ2-5
D: .
V: TRBV6-5
size: .
CDR3: CASSYGGSSETQYF
DNA: TGTGCCAGCAGTTACGGGGGGAGTTCAGAGACCCAGTACTTC

J: TRBJ1-5
D: TRBD1
V: TRBV5-1
size: .
CDR3: CASSPGGWDRSNQPQHF
DNA: TGCGCCAGCAGCCCCGGCGGTTGGGACAGGAGCAATCAGCCCCAGCATTTT

J: TRBJ2-1
D: TRBD2
V: TRBV28
size: .
CDR3: CASRGGVSYNEQFF
DNA: TGTGCCAGCAGGGGGGGGGTATCCTACAATGAGCAGTTCTTC

J: TRBJ1-2
D: TRBD1
V: TRBV3-1/TRBV3-2
size: .
CDR3: CASSRGQGAGYTF
DNA: TGTGCCAGCAGCCGGGGACAGGGGGCTGGCTACACCTTC

J: TRBJ2-7
D: .
V: TRBV12-3/TRBV12-4
size: .
CDR3: CASSFLSYEQYF
DNA: TGTGCCAGCAGCTTCCTTTCCTACGAGCAGTACTTC

J: TRBJ2-3
D: .
V: TRBV6-2/TRBV6-3
size: .
CDR3: CASSYSMSSRSTDTQYF
DNA: TGTGCCAGCAGTTACTCGATGTCTAGCCGAAGCACAGATACGCAGTATTTT

J: TRBJ2-3
D: TRBD2
V: TRBV11-3
size: .
CDR3: CASSLVGRAPDTQYF
DNA: TGTGCCAGCAGCTTAGTTGGGAGGGCCCCAGATACGCAGTATTTT

J: TRBJ1-5
D: .
V: TRBV19
size: .
CDR3: CASRQDSSYQPQHF
DNA: TGTGCCAGCCGACAGGACAGCTCCTATCAGCCCCAGCATTTT

J: TRBJ1-6
D: .
V: TRBV19
size: .
CDR3: CASSGQISNSPLHF
DNA: TGTGCCAGTAGCGGACAGATCTCTAATTCACCCCTCCACTTT

J: TRBJ1-5
D: TRBD1
V: TRBV10-3
size: .
CDR3: CAIREGQVNQPQHF
DNA: TGTGCCATCAGGGAGGGACAGGTCAATCAGCCCCAGCATTTT

J: TRBJ2-6
D: .
V: TRBV18
size: .
CDR3: CASSPDFNSGANVLTF
DNA: TGTGCCAGCTCACCGGACTTTAACTCTGGGGCCAACGTCCTGACTTTC

J: TRBJ2-3
D: TRBD2
V: TRBV5-1
size: .
CDR3: CASSVTSGGSVDTQYF
DNA: TGCGCCAGCAGCGTGACTAGCGGGGGGTCCGTAGATACGCAGTATTTT

J: TRBJ2-7
D: TRBD1
V: TRBV27
size: few
CDR3: CASSPGQGTYSYEQYF
DNA: TGTGCCAGCAGCCCGGGACAGGGCACTTACTCCTACGAGCAGTACTTC

J: TRBJ1-2
D: .
V: TRBV6-5
size: .
CDR3: CASRLGFNYGYTF
DNA: TGTGCCAGCAGACTCGGGTTTAACTATGGCTACACCTTC

J: TRBJ2-1
D: TRBD2
V: TRBV14
size: .
CDR3: CASSSSGGRSIPNNEQFF
DNA: TGTGCCAGCAGCTCAAGCGGGGGGCGGTCGATACCTAACAATGAGCAGTTCTTC

J: TRBJ1-5
D: TRBD1
V: TRBV30
size: .
CDR3: CAWSGTGSNQPQHF
DNA: TGTGCCTGGAGCGGGACAGGGAGCAATCAGCCCCAGCATTTT

J: TRBJ2-1
D: TRBD2
V: TRBV3-1/TRBV3-2
size: .
CDR3: CASSQGRGEEFF
DNA: TGTGCCAGCAGCCAAGGGCGGGGGGAGGAGTTCTTC

J: TRBJ1-5
D: .
V: TRBV19
size: .
CDR3: CASSQRQNNQPQHF
DNA: TGTGCCAGTAGCCAGAGGCAGAACAATCAGCCCCAGCATTTT

J: TRBJ1-2
D: .
V: TRBV10-3
size: .
CDR3: CAISESVRYYGYTF
DNA: TGTGCCATCAGTGAGTCAGTCAGATACTATGGCTACACCTTC

J: TRBJ2-5
D: TRBD2
V: TRBV7-2
size: .
CDR3: CASSPILAGEETQYF
DNA: TGTGCCAGCAGCCCTATACTAGCGGGGGAAGAGACCCAGTACTTC

J: TRBJ2-3
D: TRBD2
V: TRBV6-2/TRBV6-3
size: .
CDR3: CASSDPGTSGGWTDTQYF
DNA: TGTGCCAGCAGCGACCCCGGGACTAGCGGGGGCTGGACAGATACGCAGTATTTT

J: TRBJ1-5
D: .
V: TRBV12-3/TRBV12-4
size: once
CDR3: CASSFFGNQPQHF
DNA: TGTGCCAGCAGTTTTTTCGGTAATCAGCCCCAGCATTTT

J: TRBJ2-3
D: TRBD2
V: TRBV5-1
size: .
CDR3: CASSGQLAGGTSTDTQYF
DNA: TGCGCCAGCAGCGGACAACTAGCGGGAGGAACTAGCACAGATACGCAGTATTTT

J: TRBJ2-1
D: TRBD1
V: TRBV4-1
size: .
CDR3: CANSRQGVGSYNEQFF
DNA: TGCGCCAACAGCCGACAGGGGGTGGGGAGTTACAATGAGCAGTTCTTC

J: TRBJ2-3
D: TRBD2
V: TRBV5-4
size: many
CDR3: CASSRERGADTQYF
DNA: TGTGCCAGCAGCAGGGAGCGGGGAGCAGATACGCAGTATTTT

J: TRBJ1-2
D: TRBD1
V: TRBV13
size: few
CDR3: CASSRRDRFYGYTF
DNA: TGTGCCAGCAGCCGCCGGGACAGGTTCTATGGCTACACCTTC

J: TRBJ2-2
D: .
V: TRBV9
size: .
CDR3: CASSARVSGELFF
DNA: TGTGCCAGCAGCGCCAGGGTCAGCGGGGAGCTGTTTTTT

J: TRBJ1-1
D: .
V: TRBV27
size: .
CDR3: CASSFLNRGTEAFF
DNA: TGTGCCAGCAGTTTTCTAAATCGGGGCACTGAAGCTTTCTTT

J: TRBJ2-7
D: .
V: TRBV11-3
size: .
CDR3: CASSINRRGPYEQYF
DNA: TGTGCCAGCAGCATTAACAGGAGGGGCCCCTACGAGCAGTACTTC

J: TRBJ2-3
D: .
V: TRBV28
size: few
CDR3: CASSPQPDSLSTDTQYF
DNA: TGTGCCAGCAGTCCCCAACCGGACAGCCTGAGCACAGATACGCAGTATTTT

J: TRBJ2-7
D: TRBD1
V: TRBV11-2
size: .
CDR3: CASSQGQSRYEQYF
DNA: TGTGCCAGCAGCCAGGGACAGTCTCGGTACGAGCAGTACTTC

J: TRBJ1-1
D: .
V: TRBV6-4
size: once
CDR3: CASRTTDNTEAFF
DNA: TGTGCCAGCAGGACGACAGACAACACTGAAGCTTTCTTT

J: TRBJ2-1
D: TRBD1
V: TRBV7-2
size: .
CDR3: CASSLATGNEQFF
DNA: TGTGCCAGCAGCTTAGCGACAGGGAATGAGCAGTTCTTC

J: TRBJ2-7
D: TRBD1
V: TRBV9
size: once
CDR3: CASSPGGTEQYF
DNA: TGTGCCAGCAGCCCAGGGGGCACCGAGCAGTACTTC

J: TRBJ1-6
D: .
V: TRBV19
size: .
CDR3: CASSIRDFYNSPLHF
DNA: TGTGCCAGTAGTATCCGGGACTTTTATAATTCACCCCTCCACTTT

J: TRBJ1-5
D: .
V: TRBV30
size: .
CDR3: CAWSVVGPNKPQHF
DNA: TGTGCCTGGAGTGTAGTGGGGCCCAATAAACCCCAGCATTTT

J: TRBJ1-1
D: .
V: TRBV11-2
size: .
CDR3: CASSLLSGADTEAFF
DNA: TGTGCCAGCAGCTTATTGTCAGGGGCCGACACTGAAGCTTTCTTT

J: TRBJ2-2
D: .
V: TRBV7-2
size: .
CDR3: CASSFVTGELFF
DNA: TGTGCCAGCAGCTTCGTCACCGGGGAGCTGTTTTTT

J: TRBJ1-1
D: .
V: TRBV28
size: .
CDR3: CASSQGGFYTEAFF
DNA: TGTGCCAGCAGCCAGGGAGGTTTCTACACTGAAGCTTTCTTT

J: TRBJ2-2
D: TRBD1
V: TRBV6-5
size: .
CDR3: CASSYGTGVTGELFF
DNA: TGTGCCAGCAGTTACGGGACAGGGGTCACCGGGGAGCTGTTTTTT

J: TRBJ2-2
D: TRBD1
V: TRBV28
size: few
CDR3: CATQEGQGATGELFF
DNA: TGTGCCACTCAGGAGGGACAGGGGGCAACCGGGGAGCTGTTTTTT

J: TRBJ2-1
D: .
V: TRBV5-5
size: .
CDR3: CASSLAVGGYGEQFF
DNA: TGTGCCAGCAGCTTGGCGGTAGGCGGGTATGGCGAGCAGTTCTTC

J: TRBJ2-7
D: .
V: TRBV7-2
size: .
CDR3: CASSPTSLGATYEQYF
DNA: TGTGCCAGCAGCCCCACCAGTTTGGGAGCAACCTACGAGCAGTACTTC

J: TRBJ2-2
D: .
V: TRBV9
size: .
CDR3: CASSVDPGSANTGELFF
DNA: TGTGCCAGCAGCGTAGATCCAGGATCGGCGAACACCGGGGAGCTGTTTTTT

J: TRBJ1-2
D: TRBD1
V: TRBV5-6
size: .
CDR3: CASSLRDRGSYGYTF
DNA: TGTGCCAGCAGCCTCCGGGACAGGGGCTCCTATGGCTACACCTTC

J: TRBJ2-5
D: TRBD1
V: TRBV27
size: .
CDR3: CASSFGTGGEETQYF
DNA: TGTGCCAGCAGTTTTGGGACAGGGGGCGAGGAGACCCAGTACTTC

J: TRBJ2-7
D: .
V: TRBV7-8
size: .
CDR3: CASRATTANNEQYF
DNA: TGTGCCAGCAGGGCGACGACAGCAAATAACGAGCAGTACTTC

J: TRBJ2-6
D: TRBD2
V: TRBV11-3
size: .
CDR3: CASSPRGGFSGANVLTF
DNA: TGTGCCAGCAGCCCCCGGGGGGGGTTTTCTGGGGCCAACGTCCTGACTTTC